The sample holds one count of the clone carrying this TCR beta chain. These data are taken from a study of T cells in tuberculosis. At the level of the study: The T cells targeted glucose monomycolate, a mycobacterial lipid, via CD1B. Findings of the study overall: Some low-affinity tetramer-binding T cells may be absent from this sample.

The repertoire was sequenced with immunoSEQ multiplex PCR; TCRdb's copy has only in-frame clones and lacks some. The data hold about 54,000 clones, with approximately 91% observed a single time. After thawing and overnight rest, PBMC were stained with GMM-loaded CD1B tetramer, viability dye and anti-CD3 for sorting. The CD1B tetramers carried C32 glucose monomycolate purified from Rhodococcus equi. Each donor contributed some 96,000 sorted tetramer-negative cells. CDR1 and CDR2 from the germline V gene are SQVTM and ANQGSEA. There are 13 residues in the CDR3. Trimming took 2 bases from V and 6 from J, leaving 12 bases between them.

This clonotype was obtained from an adult woman with latent tuberculosis. V is TRBV29-1 and J is TRBJ2-3; weak D call: TRBD2 (6 bases). Input material: CD1b-GMM tetramer-negative cells sorted from PBMCs. DNA for the CDR3: TGCAGCGTTGAACGCGGGCTAGCGGATACGCAGTATTTT. Its translation is CSVERGLADTQYF.